One and the same sample provided the 10 T cell receptor beta chains below, sequenced in a study of blood T cells in healthy people across ages. The authors ran a second PCR of about 6 to 11 cycles using a sample-barcoded 5' primer and a J-beta primer mix. Each CDR3 protein is one row after TCRdb ran MiXCR on the 5' RACE reads. Of roughly 1,500,000 distinct CDR3 sequences in the sample, roughly 30% were seen once. The sequencing input was blood. The receptors derive from a young woman in good health.

The chain carries TRBV5-1 and TRBJ2-1; 11 nucleotides match TRBD1. With 4 bases clipped from V and 6 bases from J, the junction kept 6 bases outside the gene matches. Germline V gives CDR1 SGHRS, CDR2 YFSETQ. CDR3 length equals 15 residues. The CDR3 coding sequence is TGCGCCAGCAGCCCACGGGGGACAGGGGGCAATGAGCAGTTCTTC. Translating gives CASSPRGTGGNEQFF.

There are a few counts of this clonotype. This chain links TRBV10-2 with TRBJ2-5; D possibly corresponds to TRBD2 (6 bases). V was cut by 8 bases and J by 2 bases, with 12 bases left in between. Germline V gene data show CDR1 as WSHSY and CDR2 as SAAADI. This CDR3 is 13 amino acids long. CDR3 loop: CASGGDSQETQYF. CDR3 bases: TGCGCCAGCGGAGGGGATTCGCAAGAGACCCAGTACTTC.

V usage is TRBV3-1 and J usage is TRBJ2-2, with D perhaps TRBD2 (6 bases). Germline values: CDR1 LGHDT, CDR2 YNNKEL (reference sequence). This CDR3 has 15 residues. V was clipped by 4 bases and J by 5 bases, with 14 bases between them. This CDR3 reads CASSPREFRTGELFF. The CDR3 DNA is TGTGCCAGCAGCCCACGGGAGTTCCGGACCGGGGAGCTGTTTTTT.

This chain connects TRBV7-7 to TRBJ2-7, with TRBD1 identical over 8 bases. The tail of the sequence fits TRBJ2-5 better, so the J call may be wrong. Germline V gene data show CDR1 as SSHAT and CDR2 as FNYEAQ (reference sequence). The CDR3 has 17 residues. The CDR3 bases are TGTGCCAGCAGCTTATCACTAAGGACAGGGCCCAAAGAGACCCAGTACTTC. Translated, it gives CASSLSLRTGPKETQYF.

V and J are TRBV12-3 or TRBV12-4 and TRBJ2-1; 7 nucleotides match TRBD2. V shed 1 base and J 8 bases; nucleotides not matched to a gene: 11. The length of the CDR3 is 16 residues. The CDR3 sequence is CASSLGVQRERYEQFF. The CDR3 coding sequence is TGTGCCAGCAGTTTAGGGGTGCAGCGGGAACGCTATGAGCAGTTCTTC.

This clonotype came up a few times. The genes are TRBV4-1 and TRBJ2-2, with 9 bases identical to TRBD2. The V segment lost 3 bases and the J segment 4 bases; nucleotides outside the gene matches: 9. Germline assignment: CDR1 MGHRA and CDR2 YSYEKL. The CDR3 has 17 residues. The CDR3: CASSHTTSGSVTGELFF. The CDR3 bases are TGCGCCAGCAGCCACACAACTAGCGGGTCAGTCACCGGGGAGCTGTTTTTT.

The chain is built from TRBV3-1 and TRBJ2-5; D remains ambiguous. This CDR3 region has 15 residues. V shed 0 bases and J shed 2 bases, with 10 bases lying between them. Germline CDR1 and CDR2: LGHDT and YNNKEL (reference sequence). The CDR3 DNA reads as TGTGCCAGCAGCCAAGATCTGAGTACGCAAGAGACCCAGTACTTC. This gives the protein CASSQDLSTQETQYF.

This clonotype was counted only a few times. J is TRBJ1-5 and V is TRBV6-1; TRBD1 matches 10 bases. J was trimmed by 2 bases and V by 0 bases; bases with no gene match: 4. CDR3 size: 17 residues. Germline CDR1 reads MNHNS; CDR2 reads SASEGT. For the CDR3, the DNA is TGTGCCAGCAGTGAAGCGCGGGGGACAGGGGGCAATCAGCCCCAGCATTTT. As protein: CASSEARGTGGNQPQHF.

This clonotype was counted at least ten times. The rearrangement links TRBV29-1 to TRBJ2-7; D possibly corresponds to TRBD2 (5 bases). The germline V and J ends were trimmed by 6 bases and 7 bases, with 13 bases remaining between them. The CDR3 consists of 11 residues. Germline lookup yields CDR1 SQVTM and CDR2 ANQGSEA. The CDR3, as DNA: TGCAGCGTGCGGACGGGGTTTGAGCAGTACTTC. This gives the protein CSVRTGFEQYF.

V is TRBV5-1 and J is TRBJ2-3; D might be TRBD1 (5 bases). This CDR3 spans 16 amino acids. V lost 0 bases and J 4 bases, leaving 15 bases between the germline ends. Germline CDR1 SGHRS, CDR2 YFSETQ. As DNA, the CDR3 is TGCGCCAGCAGCTTGGCCTCCTGGTGGGGCGCAGATACGCAGTATTTT. Its translation: CASSLASWWGADTQYF.